The sequence of this TCR beta chain was determined in a study of beta chain features in type 1 diabetes. V gave up 5 bases and J gave up 3 bases; unmatched junction bases: 8. Germline CDR1 is MDHEN and CDR2 is SYDVKM. The CDR3 length is 15 residues. Concerning this clone itself: Its target is unknown.

Expressed TCRB transcripts got sequenced, as all isolated RNA was reverse transcribed. The protocol was immunoSEQ multiplex PCR, while the TCRdb copy is restricted to in-frame clones and leaves out a portion. The table lists 110,000 or so clones, 40% of them singletons, with more than 0.06% in the top ten. Findings and limits, study-wide: When VDJ junctions were examined, type 1 diabetes patients showed fewer insertions and more deletions.

One heparinised draw of blood, averaging about 110 mL, came from each donor. Sorting of CD4+ naive, central memory, regulatory and stem cell-like memory cells was performed via CD45RO/CCR7/CD25/CD127/CD95/CD27. This sequence joins TRBV28 and TRBJ2-7; 9 nucleotides match TRBD1. Sequenced: stem cell memory CD4+ T cells from blood. This TCR was sampled from a woman aged 18-35 years in good health. The CDR3 nucleotides read TGTGCCAGCAGTAGCGCCGGGACAGGGCACTACGAGCAGTACTTC. This codes for CASSSAGTGHYEQYF.